Following are 3 T cell receptor beta chains from one sample sequenced in a study of identifying expanded T cells in peripheral blood. Measured with immunoSEQ multiplex PCR; TCRdb has only the in-frame clones, and not every one. The sample lists approximately 90,000 clones; roughly 84% were seen once. The sequencing sample was made of blood. Receptor source: a person aged 18 to 70 in good health.

This sequence joins TRBV7-3 and TRBJ2-1, with 8 bases fitting TRBD2. This CDR3 spans 15 amino acids. Looked up from germline, CDR1 is SGHTA and CDR2 is FQGTGA. V was clipped by 1 base and J by 2 bases; unmatched bases: 1. CDR3 in DNA: TGTGCCAGCAGCTTAAGCGGGGGGCCCTACAATGAGCAGTTCTTC. This sequence encodes CASSLSGGPYNEQFF.

The V and J genes are TRBV28 and TRBJ1-5; maybe TRBD1 (6 bases). The CDR3 is 13 residues long. Trimming shortened V by 3 bases and J by 6 bases, and 9 bases separated the two germline ends. Germline CDR1 reads MDHEN; CDR2 reads SYDVKM. The CDR3 spells CASSLGAGQPQHF. The DNA of the CDR3 is TGTGCCAGCAGTTTGGGGGCGGGTCAGCCCCAGCATTTT.

The CDR3 DNA reads as TGTGCCAGTAGTACCGGACAGGGGCTTTTTAGGAGCAATCAGCCCCAGCATTTT. Protein: CASSTGQGLFRSNQPQHF. The chain uses TRBV19 and TRBJ1-5; 9 nucleotides agree with TRBD1. Trimming removed 4 bases from V and 1 base from J; junction bases left unmatched: 11. Germline loops: CDR1 LNHDA, CDR2 SQIVND (reference sequence). This CDR3 spans 18 amino acids.